The T cell receptor beta chain under discussion was sequenced for a study of CXCR3-negative and CXCR3-positive naive CD8 T cells. Per germline, CDR1 SEHNR and CDR2 FQNEAQ (reference sequence). This CDR3 is 15 amino acids long. 5' RACE that incorporated UMI labels was used to prepare the TRB cDNA libraries. Using the 5' RACE reads, TCRdb records one entry per CDR3 protein without DNA. The sample holds 100,000 or so distinct CDR3 sequences. Details on this clonotype: Its antigen is unidentified.

Study-level findings and limits: TRB CDR3s were more hydrophobic in CXCR3-positive than in CXCR3-negative naive cells. CD5 surface expression was similar among naive subsets, and TCR strength was estimated by inference from TRB CDR3 properties. TRBV-TRBJ usage was similar across naive CXCR3 subsets but distinct in memory cells. Memory CD8+ T cell repertoires were far less diverse than both naive subsets.

This TCR came from a human donor in good health. Some clones in this sample may be carry-over from other donors' samples. Material for sequencing was naive CXCR3+ CD8+ T cells from blood. The subset: CD45RO-CCR7+CD27+CD95- naive CD8+ T cells expressing CXCR3 (TNR3+). The V and J genes are TRBV7-9 and TRBJ2-3; TCRdb's D gene call, TRBD2, goes unchecked for lack of DNA. This CDR3 reads CASSLGTRRTDTQYF. The full variable domain, rest sourced from reference TRBV7-9 and TRBJ2-3, is DTGVSQNPRHKITKRGQNVTFRCDPISEHNRLYWYRQTLGQGPEFLTYFQNEAQLEKSRLLSDRFSAERPKGSFSTLEIQRTEQGDSAMYLCASSLGTRRTDTQYFGPGTRLTVL.